This TCR beta chain originates from a study of OX40 agonist ivuxolimab in advanced cancers. General study results and limits: Determination of antigen specificity was not performed for the expanded peripheral T cells.

Assay: immunoSEQ multiplex PCR; the TCRdb copy retains only in-frame clones and omits some. Here the sample spans about 31,000 clones, 88% being singletons. As for this clone: Its cognate antigen is unknown.

The CDR3 is 18 amino acids. The chain joins TRBV21-1 to TRBJ2-7; the D call of TRBD1 is as the table states it, not checked on the DNA. TRBV21-1 is a pseudogene segment. Sequenced here: CD4+ or CD8+ T cells sorted from blood, sampled in a trial of the OX40 agonist ivuxolimab. This clonotype was obtained from an adult with an advanced solid tumor such as melanoma, head and neck, liver or kidney cancer. DNA of the CDR3: TGTGCCAGCAGCCGAAGTTGCCACGAAGAGACAGGGGGCTACGAGCAGTACTTC. Translation gives CASSRSCHEETGGYEQYF.